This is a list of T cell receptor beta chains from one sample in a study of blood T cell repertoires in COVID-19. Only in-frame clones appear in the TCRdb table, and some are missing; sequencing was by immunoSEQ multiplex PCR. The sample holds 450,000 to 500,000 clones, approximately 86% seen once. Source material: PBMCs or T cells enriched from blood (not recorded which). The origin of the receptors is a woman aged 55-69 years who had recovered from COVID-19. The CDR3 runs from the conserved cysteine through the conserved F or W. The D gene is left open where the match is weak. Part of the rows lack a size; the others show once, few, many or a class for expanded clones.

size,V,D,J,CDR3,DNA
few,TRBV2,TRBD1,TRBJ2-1,CASSDGTGGYNEQFF,TGTGCCAGCAGTGACGGGACAGGGGGCTACAATGAGCAGTTCTTC
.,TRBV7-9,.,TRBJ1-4,CASSPQGSTNEKLFF,TGTGCCAGCAGCCCACAGGGTTCCACTAATGAAAAACTGTTTTTT
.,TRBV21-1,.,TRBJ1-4,CASSKGQALAVDEKLFF,TGTGCCAGCAGCAAGGGACAGGCCCTAGCGGTTGATGAAAAACTGTTTTTT
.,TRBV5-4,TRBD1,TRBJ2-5,CASSLGDRGQYF,TGTGCCAGCAGCTTGGGAGACAGGGGGCAGTACTTC
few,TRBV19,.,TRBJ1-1,CASTDQIRAATEAFF,TGTGCCAGTACCGATCAGATCAGGGCTGCCACTGAAGCTTTCTTT
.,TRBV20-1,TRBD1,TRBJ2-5,CSASRDRVGETQYF,TGCAGTGCTAGTCGGGACAGGGTAGGAGAGACCCAGTACTTC
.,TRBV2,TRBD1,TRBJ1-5,CASSEPRGKSQPQHF,TGTGCCAGCAGTGAACCCAGGGGGAAGAGTCAGCCCCAGCATTTT
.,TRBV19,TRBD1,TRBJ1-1,CASITGQGWTEAFF,TGTGCCAGTATCACTGGACAGGGTTGGACTGAAGCTTTCTTT
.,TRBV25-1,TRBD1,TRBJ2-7,CASSRGTGVYEQYF,TGTGCCAGCAGTCGCGGGACAGGGGTCTACGAGCAGTACTTC
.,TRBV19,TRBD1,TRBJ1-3,CASSTTGVPGNTIYF,TGTGCCAGTAGTACGACAGGGGTCCCTGGAAACACCATATATTTT
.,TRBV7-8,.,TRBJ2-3,CASSGDTDTQYF,TGTGCCAGCTCCGGGGACACAGATACGCAGTATTTT
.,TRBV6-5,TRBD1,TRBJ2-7,CASSYSSRGRGYEQYF,TGTGCCAGCAGTTACTCTTCCAGGGGGCGAGGGTACGAGCAGTACTTC
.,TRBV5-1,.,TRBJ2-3,CASSFDSSTDTQYF,TGCGCCAGCAGCTTCGACAGTTCCACAGATACGCAGTATTTT
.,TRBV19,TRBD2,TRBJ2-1,CASSMGAGGPSYNEQFF,TGTGCCAGTAGTATGGGAGCGGGGGGTCCCTCCTACAATGAGCAGTTCTTC
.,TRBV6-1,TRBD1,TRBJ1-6,CASSESPQGYSPLHF,TGTGCCAGCAGTGAATCCCCACAGGGGTATTCACCCCTCCACTTT
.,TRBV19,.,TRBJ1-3,CASSIQGTGNTIYF,TGTGCCAGTAGTATACAGGGGACTGGAAACACCATATATTTT
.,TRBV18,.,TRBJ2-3,CASSPLIRADTQYF,TGTGCCAGCTCACCACTAATCAGGGCGGATACGCAGTATTTT
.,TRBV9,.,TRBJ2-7,CASNPSGSTNYEQYF,TGTGCCAGCAACCCTAGTGGATCCACTAACTACGAGCAGTACTTC
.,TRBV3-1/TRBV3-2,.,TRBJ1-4,CASSPRGGGGEKLFF,TGTGCCAGCAGCCCGAGAGGCGGGGGGGGTGAAAAACTGTTTTTT
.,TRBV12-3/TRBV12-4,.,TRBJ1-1,CASSFTGITEAFF,TGTGCCAGCAGTTTTACAGGGATCACTGAAGCTTTCTTT
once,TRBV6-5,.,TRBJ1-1,CASSYFPGMNTEAFF,TGTGCCAGCAGTTACTTCCCGGGGATGAACACTGAAGCTTTCTTT
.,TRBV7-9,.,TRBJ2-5,CASSDRTEGQETQYF,TGTGCCAGCAGCGACCGGACAGAAGGGCAAGAGACCCAGTACTTC
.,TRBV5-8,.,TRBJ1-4,CASSLGEEPTNEKLFF,TGTGCCAGCAGCTTAGGAGAGGAACCAACTAATGAAAAACTGTTTTTT
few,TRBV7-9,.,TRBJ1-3,CASSLGQGNTIYF,TGTGCCAGCAGCTTAGGACAGGGAAACACCATATATTTT
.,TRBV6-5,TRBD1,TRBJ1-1,CASSSGGTEAFF,TGTGCCAGCAGCTCAGGGGGCACTGAAGCTTTCTTT
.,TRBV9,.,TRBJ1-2,CASSVATGRALGYTF,TGTGCCAGCAGCGTAGCTACAGGCAGGGCCTTGGGCTACACCTTC
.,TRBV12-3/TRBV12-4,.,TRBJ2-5,CASSFFNRKYF,TGTGCCAGCAGTTTTTTCAACAGAAAGTACTTC
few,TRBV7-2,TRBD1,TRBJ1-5,CASSLQGGNQPQHF,TGTGCCAGCAGCTTACAGGGGGGCAATCAGCCCCAGCATTTT
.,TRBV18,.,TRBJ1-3,CASSPPRLLSGNTIYF,TGTGCCAGCTCACCACCGCGGCTCCTCTCTGGAAACACCATATATTTT
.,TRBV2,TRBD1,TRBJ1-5,CASSTGGYNQPQHF,TGTGCCAGCAGCACAGGGGGTTACAATCAGCCCCAGCATTTT
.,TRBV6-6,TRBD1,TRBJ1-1,CASRSRDRGLNTEAFF,TGTGCCAGCAGATCCCGGGACAGGGGACTGAACACTGAAGCTTTCTTT
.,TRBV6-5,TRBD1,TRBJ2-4,CASRKNKGAYIQYF,TGTGCCAGCAGAAAAAACAAGGGGGCATACATTCAGTACTTC
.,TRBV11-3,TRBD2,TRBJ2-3,CASSSRGLAGAPDTQYF,TGTGCCAGCAGCTCGAGGGGGCTAGCGGGGGCTCCAGATACGCAGTATTTT
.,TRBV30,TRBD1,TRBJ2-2,CAWSAGTGGTGELFF,TGTGCCTGGAGTGCCGGGACAGGGGGGACCGGGGAGCTGTTTTTT
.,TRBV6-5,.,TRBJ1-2,CASSSRTLTNYGYTF,TGTGCCAGCAGTTCCCGGACACTCACTAACTATGGCTACACCTTC
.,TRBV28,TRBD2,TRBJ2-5,CASQGASGGGPRKETQYF,TGTGCCAGCCAGGGGGCTAGCGGGGGGGGCCCCCGTAAAGAGACCCAGTACTTC
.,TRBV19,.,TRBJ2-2,CATPDTGELFF,TGTGCCACCCCGGACACCGGGGAGCTGTTTTTT
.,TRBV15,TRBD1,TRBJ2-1,CATSRGQGAYNEQFF,TGTGCCACCAGCAGAGGACAGGGGGCCTACAATGAGCAGTTCTTC
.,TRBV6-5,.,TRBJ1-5,CASSTGNQPQHF,TGTGCCAGCAGCACAGGGAATCAGCCCCAGCATTTT
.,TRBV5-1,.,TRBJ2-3,CASSLAPPGTDTQYF,TGCGCCAGCAGCTTGGCCCCCCCGGGGACAGATACGCAGTATTTT
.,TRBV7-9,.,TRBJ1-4,CASTGDLSEKLFF,TGTGCCAGCACTGGAGACCTGTCGGAAAAACTGTTTTTT
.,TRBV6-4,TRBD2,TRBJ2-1,CASSYTSGGNEQFF,TGTGCCAGCAGTTACACTAGCGGGGGAAATGAGCAGTTCTTC